A single sample gave rise to the 12 T cell receptor beta chains below, sequenced in a study of identical twins (TCRdb year 2016). The library was built by means of 5' RACE. For sequencing, an Illumina HiSeq 2000 was employed. TCRdb reprocessing: public reads trimmed at Q25 with fastp, clones called with MiXCR, in-frame beta chains kept. When rows share a CDR3 protein, they turn into one entry using the most common DNA and genes. The sample table records around 280,000 distinct CDR3 sequences; more than 6.5% of these occur just once. The biggest ten clones account for about 2.1% of the sample. This sample was shared with a second study, whose subject was yellow fever vaccine responses in identical twins.

Sample: memory (CD45RO+) T cells sorted from blood. Explained via the paper, the cell subset or site label denotes: CD45RO+ enriched T cells. The receptors shown here come from a woman aged 18-30 years in good health.

The chain couples TRBV18 to TRBJ2-3; D unresolved. With 2 bases removed from V and 5 bases from J, the gap between germline ends came to 8 bases. The CDR3 contains 13 residues. Germline values: CDR1 KGHSH, CDR2 LQKENI. CDR3 residues: CASSPNLRDTQYF. For the CDR3, the DNA is TGTGCCAGCTCACCAAATCTTCGAGATACGCAGTATTTT.

The table lists this clonotype with many counts. This chain links TRBV20-1 with TRBJ2-7; 8 bases line up with TRBD1. V lost 0 bases and J lost 6; bases outside the gene matches: 7. This CDR3 is 14 amino acids long. Germline V gene data show CDR1 as DFQATT and CDR2 as SNEGSKA (reference sequence). CDR3 amino acids: CSARDPRGPREQYF. The CDR3 DNA reads as TGCAGTGCTAGAGATCCCAGGGGGCCCCGCGAGCAGTACTTC.

This clonotype has more than one count but fewer than ten. The rearrangement links TRBV5-8 to TRBJ2-2, with TRBD1 matching over 7 bases. Germline-derived CDR1 and CDR2 are SGHTS and YDEGEE. This CDR3 is 16 amino acids long. With 4 bases clipped from V and 2 bases from J, the junction kept 8 bases outside the gene matches. CDR3 residues: CASSQRGTVNTGELFF. CDR3 sequence (DNA): TGTGCCAGCAGCCAGAGGGGGACAGTCAACACCGGGGAGCTGTTTTTT.

This clonotype was counted only a few times. The chain has TRBV27 and TRBJ1-3; maybe TRBD1 (5 bases). The CDR3 length is 15 residues. From germline, CDR1 is MNHEY and CDR2 SMNVEV (reference sequence). Trimming took 0 bases from V and 2 from J, leaving 8 bases between them. This CDR3 is CASSLSAGAGNTIYF. CDR3 DNA sequence: TGTGCCAGCAGTTTATCGGCGGGGGCTGGAAACACCATATATTTT.

The table lists this clonotype with many counts. The chain uses TRBV3-1 and TRBJ1-2; D unclear. The CDR3 runs to 14 residues. The germline CDR1 and CDR2 sequences are LGHDT and YNNKEL (reference sequence). Trimming took off 4 bases at V and 8 bases at J, with 17 bases between the two ends. The DNA of the CDR3 is TGTGCCAGCAGCCGTTCCCATGGGGTTTCCGGCTACACCTTC. Protein sequence: CASSRSHGVSGYTF.

Note on this clonotype: In this CDR3 the conserved last residue, phenylalanine or tryptophan, is missing, so a read error is likely. The J gene is TRBJ1-1, the V gene TRBV3-1; D not resolved. Germline CDR1 and CDR2: LGHDT and YNNKEL (reference sequence). Trimming pared 0 bases from V and 4 bases from J, leaving 12 bases between. The CDR3 is 15 amino acids. CDR3 bases: TGTGCCAGCAGCCAAGATGGTGGACCACCCACTGAAGCTTTCCTT. Residues: CASSQDGGPPTEAFL.

This clonotype was counted a few times. The chain combines TRBV11-2 with TRBJ2-1; 9 bases fit TRBD2. The germline V gene has CDR1 SGHAT and CDR2 FQNNGV. The CDR3 has 20 amino acids. V trimming: 2 bases; J trimming: 2 bases; junction bases outside the gene matches: 16. The CDR3 here is CASSLSSGSTKGGPYNEQFF. The CDR3 DNA follows: TGTGCCAGCAGCTTAAGTAGCGGGAGTACAAAAGGCGGTCCCTACAATGAGCAGTTCTTC.

As to this clonotype: A junction end diverges from the germline sequence, so it may reflect a read error. The V gene is TRBV2, the J gene TRBJ2-2; TRBD2 aligns across 8 bases. CDR3 length: 15 amino acids. The germline V gene encodes CDR1 SNHLY and CDR2 FYNNEI. The CDR3 protein is CPSSIAGKNTGELFF. Here the CDR3 DNA reads TGTCCCAGCAGTATAGCGGGGAAAAACACCGGGGAGCTGTTTTTT.

The chain joins TRBV7-2 to TRBJ2-1; tentative D call: TRBD2 (6 bases). The CDR3 totals 14 residues. The germline CDR1 and CDR2 sequences are SGHTA and FQGNSA. Trimming cost V 1 base and J 5 bases, with 9 bases left between them. CDR3 nucleotides: TGTGCCAGCAGCTTAGGGGGGGTTAACAATGAGCAGTTCTTC. Its protein is CASSLGGVNNEQFF.

This clonotype was picked up a small number of times. This sequence joins TRBV5-1 and TRBJ1-2; D ambiguous. CDR3 length equals 13 residues. Germline CDR1 and CDR2: SGHRS and YFSETQ. With 2 bases removed from V and 2 bases from J, the gap between germline ends came to 7 bases. The CDR3 DNA reads TGCGCCAGCAGCTTTGACCTGAACTATGGCTACACCTTC. This codes for CASSFDLNYGYTF. Together with reference TRBV5-1 and TRBJ1-2, the CDR3 gives the full variable domain: KAGVTQTPRYLIKTRGQQVTLSCSPISGHRSVSWYQQTPGQGLQFLFEYFSETQRNKGNFPGRFSGRQFSNSRSEMNVSTLELGDSALYLCASSFDLNYGYTFGSGTRLTVV.

This clonotype was recorded at least ten times. This chain links TRBV7-2 with TRBJ2-2, with 9 bases that match TRBD1. CDR1 SGHTA and CDR2 FQGNSA come from the germline V gene. This CDR3 spans 14 amino acids. The CDR3 DNA follows: TGTGCAACTAAGGGACAGGGCTTGGTCGGGGAGCTGTTTTTT. It is translated as CATKGQGLVGELFF.

The V call is TRBV5-1, the J call TRBJ2-7; the D gene is possibly TRBD1 (6 bases). CDR1 and CDR2 (germline): SGHRS, YFSETQ. V was pared by 4 bases and J by 7 bases, with 18 bases between. This CDR3 has 14 residues. As DNA, the CDR3 is TGCGCCAGCAGCCTTGAGGGCAGGGGAAGAGAGCAGTACTTC. Its protein is CASSLEGRGREQYF.